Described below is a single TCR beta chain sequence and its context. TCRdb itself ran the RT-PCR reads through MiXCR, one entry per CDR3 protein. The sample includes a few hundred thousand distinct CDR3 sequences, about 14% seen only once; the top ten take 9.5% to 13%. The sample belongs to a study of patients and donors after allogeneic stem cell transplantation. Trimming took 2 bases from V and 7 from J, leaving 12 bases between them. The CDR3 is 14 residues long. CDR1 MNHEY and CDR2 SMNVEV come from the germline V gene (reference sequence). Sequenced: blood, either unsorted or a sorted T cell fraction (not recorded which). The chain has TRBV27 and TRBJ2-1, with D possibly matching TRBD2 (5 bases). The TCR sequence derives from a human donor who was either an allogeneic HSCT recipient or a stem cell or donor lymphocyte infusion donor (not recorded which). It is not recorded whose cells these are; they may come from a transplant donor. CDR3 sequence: CASSLRGLKNEQFF. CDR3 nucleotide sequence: TGTGCCAGCAGTTTACGCGGACTCAAGAATGAGCAGTTCTTC.